These 8 T cell receptor beta chains were all obtained from the same sample, sequenced in a study of T-cell memory formation after mild COVID-19 (dated by TCRdb to the early 2020s). The method was 5' RACE. Data came from an Illumina NovaSeq 6000. The public sequencing data were trimmed at Q25 with fastp and processed into clonotypes with MiXCR by TCRdb, which kept only in-frame beta chains. Under each unique CDR3 protein, matching rows form one entry showing the most common genes and DNA. For this sample the table gives roughly 80,000 distinct CDR3 sequences, of which approximately 25% were detected only once. The ten largest clones take up roughly 41% of the sample. Sequences were obtained from PBMCs or a T cell subset sorted from them (not recorded which). These receptors all stem from a man younger than 35 who had mild COVID-19 (a few samples of this study predate the infection). The sample titles of this study are shuffled in the database, so cell type and time point are left out; the donor was told from shared clones.

The gene calls are TRBV11-2 and TRBJ1-6; perhaps TRBD1 as D (6 bases). Trimming left V 3 bases short and J 8 bases short, with 14 bases between. Germline V lookup: CDR1 SGHAT, CDR2 FQNNGV. CDR3 length: 15 residues. This CDR3 is CASSFKAGVYSPLHF. The CDR3 DNA follows: TGTGCCAGCAGCTTTAAGGCAGGGGTGTATTCACCCCTCCACTTT.

In its sample, this clonotype was seen a few times. The genes are TRBV5-1 and TRBJ1-2; 7 positions match TRBD1. This CDR3 spans 14 amino acids. In germline, CDR1 is SGHRS, CDR2 YFSETQ. V was pared by 7 bases and J by 4 bases, with 10 bases of the junction left unmatched. This CDR3 is CASAKGARSYGYTF. CDR3 in DNA: TGCGCCAGCGCCAAGGGGGCGCGGTCCTATGGCTACACCTTC.

V gene TRBV6-5 combines with J gene TRBJ2-5; 10 bases are shared with TRBD1. The CDR3 sequence is 16 residues long. The trim removed 8 bases at V and 1 base at J, leaving 10 bases unmatched. Per the germline V gene, CDR1 is MNHEY and CDR2 is SVGAGI. The CDR3 nucleotides read TGTGCCAGCTCTAGGAGGGGGGACAGGGGCCAAGAGACCCAGTACTTC. This gives the protein CASSRRGDRGQETQYF.

The CDR3 DNA reads as TGTGCCAGTAGTCCCCTGGGGGGGCTCAGTGAAGCTTTCTTT. Translation gives CASSPLGGLSEAFF. The chain couples TRBV19 to TRBJ1-1, with D possibly being TRBD1 (6 bases). The CDR3 has 14 amino acids. The V and J ends lost 5 bases and 7 bases respectively, with 17 bases between them. Germline V gene lookup returns CDR1 LNHDA and CDR2 SQIVND (reference sequence).

This clonotype was observed a handful of times. The genes are TRBV5-1 and TRBJ1-6; 8 bases map to TRBD1. With V trimmed by 1 base and J by 7 bases, 7 bases remained unmatched. Germline V gives CDR1 SGHRS, CDR2 YFSETQ. This CDR3 has 16 amino acids. The CDR3 DNA reads TGCGCCAGCAGCTTGCAGAGACAGGGGTGGAATTCACCCCTCCACTTT. Amino acids: CASSLQRQGWNSPLHF.

This clonotype has at least ten counts. J is TRBJ2-4 and V is TRBV4-1; D call uncertain. The V gene lost 3 bases and the J gene lost 1 base, with 13 bases spanning the gap. The CDR3 contains 16 residues. The V gene's germline CDR1 is MGHRA and CDR2 YSYEKL. CDR3 in DNA: TGCGCCAGCAGCCAGACCGTTGAAGTGGCCAAAAACATTCAGTACTTC. Its translation: CASSQTVEVAKNIQYF.

This clonotype came up a few times. J is TRBJ2-1 and V is TRBV11-1, with 12 bases that match TRBD2. Looked up from germline, CDR1 is SGHAT and CDR2 is FQDESV (reference sequence). The CDR3 contains 16 residues. V was pared by 3 bases and J by 3 bases, with 3 bases of the junction left unmatched. The CDR3 sequence: CASSFTSGGYYNEQFF. In DNA form, the CDR3 reads TGTGCCAGCAGCTTTACTAGCGGGGGGTACTACAATGAGCAGTTCTTC.

V gene TRBV6-5 combines with J gene TRBJ2-7, with TRBD2 as a possible D gene (6 bases). Germline V lookup: CDR1 MNHEY, CDR2 SVGAGI. Trimming left V 6 bases short and J 5 bases short, with 14 bases between. This CDR3 region has 13 residues. The CDR3 DNA reads as TGTGCCAGCAGCCCGGGACTCCCCCACGAGCAGTACTTC. Protein product: CASSPGLPHEQYF.